In this sample, the clone carrying this TCR beta chain turned up a few times. Its antigen remains unidentified. Construction of the TCR beta libraries employed iRepertoire HTBI primers in conjunction with Arm-PCR of CDR3 regions. TCRdb reanalysed the multiplex PCR reads using MiXCR and keeps one entry per CDR3 protein. The data contain fewer than 450,000 distinct CDR3 sequences, 20% of them seen just once; the ten biggest clones take up around 20%. Time point indicated: persistent/refractory GD, antithyroid drugs over 5 years with positive TRAb. TCR sequences were obtained from RNA taken from PBMCs. Germline CDR1 is SGDLS and CDR2 is YYNGEE. The CDR3 consists of 14 residues. The V and J ends lost 5 bases and 0 bases respectively, with 6 bases between them. This record belongs to a study of regulatory T cells in long-lasting Graves disease. Study summary: The definition of persistent Graves' disease was over 5 years of antithyroid drugs with positive TSH receptor antibodies.

General observations from the study: Persistent patients had a count of shared public clonotypes (approximately 3,000) that exceeded that of new patients (approximately 1,000). With persistent disease, TRBV28, TRBJ1-2 and TRBJ2-5 were the favored segments.

The chain employs TRBV9 and TRBJ2-6; D ambiguous. This sequence originates from a female donor with Graves disease. The sample was peripheral blood mononuclear cells (PBMCs), taken when the disease was refractory, from a patient treated with antithyroid drugs. In DNA form, the CDR3 reads TGTGCCAGCAGGCGGCACTCTGGGGCCAACGTCCTGACTTTC. Residues: CASRRHSGANVLTF.